A single TCR beta chain is shown here with its context. Its antigen is unknown. All donors came from Russia, were Caucasian and healthy, and spanned ages roughly 6 to 95. This CDR3 is 13 amino acids long. The germline gives CDR1 MNHEY, CDR2 SMNVEV (reference sequence). V was cut by 7 bases and J by 1 base, with 9 bases left in between. The second PCR ran about 7 to 12 cycles with a sample-barcoded 5' primer and J-beta primers. MiXCR, applied by TCRdb to the 5' RACE reads, yields one record per CDR3 protein. The sample has roughly 1.7 million distinct CDR3 sequences; approximately 32% are singletons. The data are from a study of blood T cells in healthy people across ages. General study findings and limits: Donor CMV infection status was unknown, possibly confounding age-related changes in expanded clonotypes.

The clonotype was recovered from a woman in her twenties or thirties in good health. The chain links TRBV27 to TRBJ2-3, with D uncertain. Material: blood. The chain's CDR3 is CASKTTRTDTQYF. In nucleotides, the CDR3 is TGTGCCAGCAAAACGACTCGCACAGATACGCAGTATTTT.